One T cell receptor (beta chain) is described in this entry. From the germline J gene comes the end of the CDR3, since the read stops 3 residues before it. The data stem from a study of T cell clonality in common variable immunodeficiency. Trimming cost V 1 base and J 6 bases, with 16 bases left between them. Germline assignment: CDR1 DFQATT and CDR2 SNEGSKA (reference sequence). The CDR3 extends over 15 amino acids. Produced via immunoSEQ multiplex PCR; TCRdb's table is partial and in-frame only. The sample has roughly 40,000 clones, none seen only once. This receptor was identified in a person between 18 and 69 years old in good health. Input material: peripheral blood mononuclear cells. This chain uses TRBV20-1 with TRBJ2-1, with D unresolved. CDR3 DNA, as far as it was read: TGCAGTGCTAGAGGACACCCCAGGCGCCCCAATGAG. Amino acid sequence: CSARGHPRRPNE. The entire CDR3 is CSARGHPRRPNEQFF.